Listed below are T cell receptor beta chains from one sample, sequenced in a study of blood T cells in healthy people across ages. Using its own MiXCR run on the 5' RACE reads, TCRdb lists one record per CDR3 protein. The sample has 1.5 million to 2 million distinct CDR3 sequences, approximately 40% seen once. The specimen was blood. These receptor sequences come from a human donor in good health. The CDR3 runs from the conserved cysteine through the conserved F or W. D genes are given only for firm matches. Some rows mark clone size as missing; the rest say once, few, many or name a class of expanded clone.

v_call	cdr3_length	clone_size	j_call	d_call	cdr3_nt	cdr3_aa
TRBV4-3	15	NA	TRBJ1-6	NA	TGCGCCAGCAGCCAAGGAGGTAGAAGCTATTCACCCCTCCACTTT	CASSQGGRSYSPLHF
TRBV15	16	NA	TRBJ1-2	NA	TGTGCCACCAGCAGAGATTATATCGAAGGAATCTATGGCTACACCTTC	CATSRDYIEGIYGYTF
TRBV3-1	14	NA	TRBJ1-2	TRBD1	TGTGCCAGCAGCCAACCGGGACAGGGAGGTGGCTACACCTTC	CASSQPGQGGGYTF
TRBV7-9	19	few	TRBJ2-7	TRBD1	TGTGCCAGCAGCTCCGTAGGACAGGGGCCCAGACTTCCCTCCTACGAGCAGTACTTC	CASSSVGQGPRLPSYEQYF
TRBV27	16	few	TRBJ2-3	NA	TGTGCCAGCAGTTTGGGTGGGGCGTCCCAAACGGATACGCAGTATTTT	CASSLGGASQTDTQYF
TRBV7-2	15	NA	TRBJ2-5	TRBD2	TGTGCCAGCAGCTTTCTTGGCGGGGGAGGAGAGACCCAGTACTTC	CASSFLGGGGETQYF
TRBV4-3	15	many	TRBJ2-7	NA	TGCGCCAGCAGCCAGGAATTTCAAGGACCCTACGAGCAGTACTTC	CASSQEFQGPYEQYF
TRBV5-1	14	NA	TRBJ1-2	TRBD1	TGCGCCAGCAGCATAGGGACAGGGTACTATGGCTACACCTTC	CASSIGTGYYGYTF
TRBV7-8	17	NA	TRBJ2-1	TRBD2	TGTGCCAGCAGCCCGATTAGGACTAGCGGGGGGGCCGGTGAGCAGTTCTTC	CASSPIRTSGGAGEQFF
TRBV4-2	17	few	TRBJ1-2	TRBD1	TGTGCCAGCAGCCAAGAGATGGACAGGCCCCAACCCTATGGCTACACCTTC	CASSQEMDRPQPYGYTF
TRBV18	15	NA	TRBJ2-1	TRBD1	TGTGCCAGCTCAATGCCGGGACAGGGATACAATGAGCAGTTCTTC	CASSMPGQGYNEQFF
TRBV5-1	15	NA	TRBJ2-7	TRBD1	TGCGCCAGCAGCTTGGAGGGACAGAGCCTACGGGAGCAGTACTTC	CASSLEGQSLREQYF
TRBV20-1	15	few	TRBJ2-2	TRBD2	TGCAGTGCTAGTGCCAGCGGGAGAAACACCGGGGAGCTGTTTTTT	CSASASGRNTGELFF
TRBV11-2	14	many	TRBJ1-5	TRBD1	TGTGCCAGCAGCCTCGGGACAGGTCATCAGCCCCAGCATTTT	CASSLGTGHQPQHF
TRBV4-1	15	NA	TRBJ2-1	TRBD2	TGCGCCAGCAGCCCCGGGACTAGCGAGTCCAATGAGCAGTTCTTC	CASSPGTSESNEQFF
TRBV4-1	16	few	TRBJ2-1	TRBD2	TGCGCCAGCAGCCAAGCGTCGGCTAGCGGTGCGGATGAGCAGTTCTTC	CASSQASASGADEQFF
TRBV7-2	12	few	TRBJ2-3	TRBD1	TGTGCCGGCAGGACAGGGGCAGATACGCAGTATTTT	CAGRTGADTQYF
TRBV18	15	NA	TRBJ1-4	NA	TGTGCCAGCTCACCAAGCGAGGGGCGTAATGAAAAACTGTTTTTT	CASSPSEGRNEKLFF
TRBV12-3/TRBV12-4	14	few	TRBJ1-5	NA	TGTGCCAGCAGTTTAAGACGCAGCAATCAGCCCCAGCATTTT	CASSLRRSNQPQHF
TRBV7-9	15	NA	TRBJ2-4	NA	TGTGCCAGCAGCACAAGCCAGGGGCACTTTTGGGAGCAGTACTTC	CASSTSQGHFWEQYF
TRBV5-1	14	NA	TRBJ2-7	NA	TGCGCCAGCAGCTTGAACAGGGTTGTCTACGAGCAGTACTTC	CASSLNRVVYEQYF
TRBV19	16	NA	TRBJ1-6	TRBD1	TGTGCCAGTAGTTACGATAGGGGACAGCGGAATTCACCCCTCCACTTT	CASSYDRGQRNSPLHF
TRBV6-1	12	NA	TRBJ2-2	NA	TGTGCCAGCAGTGAAATGGGCGGGGAGCTGTTTTTT	CASSEMGGELFF
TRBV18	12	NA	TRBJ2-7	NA	TGTGCCAGCTCACCAGACCCGGGCGAGCAGTACTTC	CASSPDPGEQYF
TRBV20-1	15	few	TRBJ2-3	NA	TGCAGTGCCCGGAACGTTCTAGTGGGCACAGATACGCAGTATTTT	CSARNVLVGTDTQYF
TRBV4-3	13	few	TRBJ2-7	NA	TGCGCCAGCAGCCAAGGGATTTCGGGCGAGCAGTACTTC	CASSQGISGEQYF
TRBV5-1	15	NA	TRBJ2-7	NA	TGCGCCAGCAGCTTGCGGTCAGGACGCTCCTACGAGCAGTACTTC	CASSLRSGRSYEQYF
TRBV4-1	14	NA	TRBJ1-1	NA	TGCGCCAGCAGCCTCCTTGCTGGGTCGGATGAAGCTTTCTTT	CASSLLAGSDEAFF
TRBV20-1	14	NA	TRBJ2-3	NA	TGCAGTGCTAGAAAAGGGTTCGGCGCAGATACGCAGTATTTT	CSARKGFGADTQYF
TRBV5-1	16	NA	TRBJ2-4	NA	TGCGCCGGCAGCTTGGTGGTAGAGTCTTCCAAAAACATTCAGTACTTC	CAGSLVVESSKNIQYF
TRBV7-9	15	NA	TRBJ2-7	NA	TGTGCCAGCAGCCCAATACAGGGAGAAACCTACGAGCAGTACTTC	CASSPIQGETYEQYF
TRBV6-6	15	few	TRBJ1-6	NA	TGTGCCAGCAGCCCCGACAGCTCCTATAATTCACTCCTCCACTTT	CASSPDSSYNSLLHF
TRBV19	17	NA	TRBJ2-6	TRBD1	TGTGCCAGTAGATTGGGACAGGGTGACTCTGGGGCCAACGTCCTGACTTTC	CASRLGQGDSGANVLTF
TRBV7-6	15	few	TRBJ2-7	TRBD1	TGTGCCAGCAGCTCCGAACCGGGACAGCAATACGAGCAGTACTTC	CASSSEPGQQYEQYF
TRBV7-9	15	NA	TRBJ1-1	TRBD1	TGTGCCAGCAGCCCACACCGGGACAGGAACACTGAAGCTTTCTTT	CASSPHRDRNTEAFF
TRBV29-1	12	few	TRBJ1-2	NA	TGCAGCGTTGAGTCGCTAGATTCTGGCTACACCTTC	CSVESLDSGYTF
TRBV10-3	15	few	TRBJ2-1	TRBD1	TGTGCCATCAGTGTCACACAGGGGGACTACAATGAGCAGTTCTTC	CAISVTQGDYNEQFF
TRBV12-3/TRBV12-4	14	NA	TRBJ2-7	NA	TGTGCCAGCAGTTCCCGGGACAAATACTACGAGCAGTACTTC	CASSSRDKYYEQYF
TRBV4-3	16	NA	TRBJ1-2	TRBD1	TGCGCCAGCAGCTCACCCCCCAGGGGGCGGCTCTATGGCTACACCTTC	CASSSPPRGRLYGYTF
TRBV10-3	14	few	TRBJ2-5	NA	TGTGCCATCAGTGATAGGGACACCTCCCGGACCCAGTACTTC	CAISDRDTSRTQYF
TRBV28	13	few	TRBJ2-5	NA	TGTGCCAGCAGTGTTTCGGCACAAGAGACCCAGTACTTC	CASSVSAQETQYF
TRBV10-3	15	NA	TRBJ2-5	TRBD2	TGTGCCATCGGGACTAGCGGGGGAGCCGGAGAGACCCAGTACTTC	CAIGTSGGAGETQYF
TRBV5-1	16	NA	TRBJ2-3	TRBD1	TGCGCCAGCAGTGCAAGACAGGGATCACCCACAGATACGCAGTATTTT	CASSARQGSPTDTQYF
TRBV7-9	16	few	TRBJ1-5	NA	TGTGCCAGCAGCCTCGAATGGGGGCAGCGGGGTCAGCCCCAGCATTTT	CASSLEWGQRGQPQHF
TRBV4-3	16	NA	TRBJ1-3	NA	TGCGCCAGCAGCCAAGTGGAGGGAATTGCTGGAAACACCATATATTTT	CASSQVEGIAGNTIYF
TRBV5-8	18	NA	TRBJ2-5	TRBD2	TGTGCCAGCACCCATGGATTGGTGCCAACGCGGGGAGGGGAGACCCAGTACTTC	CASTHGLVPTRGGETQYF
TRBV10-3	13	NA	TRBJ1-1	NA	TGTGTCTCCCGGTGGGGGATGAACACTGAAGCTTTCTTT	CVSRWGMNTEAFF
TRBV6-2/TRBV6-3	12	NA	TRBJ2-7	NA	TGTGCCAGCAGCCGACTACTCTACGAGCAGTACTTC	CASSRLLYEQYF
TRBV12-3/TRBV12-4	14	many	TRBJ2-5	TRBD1	TGTGCCAGCAGTCCCAGACAGGGCCGTGAGACCCAGTACTTC	CASSPRQGRETQYF
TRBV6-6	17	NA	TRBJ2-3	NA	TGTGCCAGCAGTTACTGGCTGGTCCGGGGGGCTGGAGATACGCAGTATTTT	CASSYWLVRGAGDTQYF
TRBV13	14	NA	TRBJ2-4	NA	TGTGCCAGCAGCTTAGGGCTACAGGGAGGCATTCAGTACTTC	CASSLGLQGGIQYF
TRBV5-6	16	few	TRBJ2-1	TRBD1	TGTGCCAGCAGCCACCTATTGGGACAGGGAACGGATGAGCAGTTCTTC	CASSHLLGQGTDEQFF